The TCR beta chain under discussion was sequenced for a study of T cell responses to AZD1222 COVID-19 vaccine. The CDR3 covers 15 residues. Trimming cost V 5 bases and J 4 bases; bases outside gene matches: 6. The germline CDR1 and CDR2 sequences are KGHDR and SFDVKD. The repertoire was sequenced with immunoSEQ multiplex PCR; TCRdb's copy has only in-frame clones and lacks some. The table records 120,000 to 150,000 clones, 88% of them present only once. The chain links TRBV24-1 to TRBJ2-3; 9 bases map to TRBD2. The sequence came from an adult who received the MenACWY meningococcal vaccine as a control. The sequences come from peripheral blood, collected 28 days after the second dose of the MenACWY control vaccine. The CDR3 nucleotides are TGTGCCACCAGTGGGTCTAGCGGGATAGCAGATACGCAGTATTTT. Amino acid sequence: CATSGSSGIADTQYF.